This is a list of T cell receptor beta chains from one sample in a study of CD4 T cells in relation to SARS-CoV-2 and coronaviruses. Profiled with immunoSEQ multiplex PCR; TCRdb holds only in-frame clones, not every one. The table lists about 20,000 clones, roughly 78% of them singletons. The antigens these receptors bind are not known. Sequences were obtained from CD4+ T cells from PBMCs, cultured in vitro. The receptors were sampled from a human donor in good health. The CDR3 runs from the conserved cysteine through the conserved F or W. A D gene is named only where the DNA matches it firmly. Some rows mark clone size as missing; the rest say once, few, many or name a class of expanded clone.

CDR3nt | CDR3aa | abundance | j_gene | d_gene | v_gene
TGCGCCAGCAAAGGGACAGGGAACACCGGGGAGCTGTTTTTT | CASKGTGNTGELFF | - | TRBJ2-2 | TRBD1 | TRBV5-1
TGTGCCAGCACATTCCGGGCTAGCACAGATACGCAGTATTTT | CASTFRASTDTQYF | - | TRBJ2-3 | - | TRBV2
TGTGCCACCAGCAGAGATCTCGCGCTCAACGAGCAGTACTTC | CATSRDLALNEQYF | - | TRBJ2-7 | - | TRBV15
TGTGCCAGCACCTCTGGGGAGCGGGTCTACGAGCAGTACTTC | CASTSGERVYEQYF | - | TRBJ2-7 | - | TRBV28
TGTGCCAGCAGACACAGTAGGGAGGGTCAGCCCCAGCATTTT | CASRHSREGQPQHF | - | TRBJ1-5 | - | TRBV28
TGTGCCAGCAGCTTGGGGGCTAGCGGGAGGACGACAGATACGCAGTATTTT | CASSLGASGRTTDTQYF | - | TRBJ2-3 | TRBD2 | TRBV5-4
TGTGCCAGCGCCGGGAGCGAGGCTAGCACAGATACGCAGTATTTT | CASAGSEASTDTQYF | - | TRBJ2-3 | - | TRBV13
TGTGCCTGGACCGCAGGAGTTTACAGGGGCGCGGGTCGCACCTATGGCTACACCTTC | CAWTAGVYRGAGRTYGYTF | - | TRBJ1-2 | TRBD1 | TRBV30
TGTGCCAGCAGCTTAAGGCAGGGCGGGGAGACCCAGTACTTC | CASSLRQGGETQYF | - | TRBJ2-5 | - | TRBV7-9
TGTGCCAGCAGTTACTCGTCTCAGGCCAGCAATTCACCCCTCCACTTT | CASSYSSQASNSPLHF | once | TRBJ1-6 | - | TRBV6-5
TGTGCCAGCACCATAGACCTCCAAGAGACCCAGTACTTC | CASTIDLQETQYF | - | TRBJ2-5 | - | TRBV11-2
TGTGCCTGGACTAGCGGGAATGTCGAGCAGTACTTC | CAWTSGNVEQYF | - | TRBJ2-7 | TRBD2 | TRBV30
TGTGCCATCAGTGTAGGGGGTGGGACCCAGTACTTC | CAISVGGGTQYF | few | TRBJ2-5 | - | TRBV10-3
TGTGCCAGCAGCCACCGAACCAGTGAGCAGTTCTTC | CASSHRTSEQFF | - | TRBJ2-1 | - | TRBV3-1/TRBV3-2
TGTGCCAGCAGTCCCATGGACCGACCCTATGGCTACACCTTC | CASSPMDRPYGYTF | - | TRBJ1-2 | - | TRBV27
TGTGCCATCAGTGAGTCTAGCGGGTCGAACACCGGGGAGCTGTTTTTT | CAISESSGSNTGELFF | - | TRBJ2-2 | TRBD2 | TRBV10-3
TGTGCCAGCAGTGACGGCGGGACAGGGTCTTACGAGCAGTACTTC | CASSDGGTGSYEQYF | - | TRBJ2-7 | TRBD1 | TRBV6-1
TGTGCCAGCAGCTCGAACTCGGGGAACACTGAAGCTTTCTTT | CASSSNSGNTEAFF | - | TRBJ1-1 | - | TRBV13
TGTGCCAGCAGCCAAGGGAGTCAGGGGGGTTTATCTGGCTACACCTTC | CASSQGSQGGLSGYTF | - | TRBJ1-2 | TRBD1 | TRBV14
TGTGCCACCAGTGAAAACAGGGGTGTGGGAACCGGGGAGCTGTTTTTT | CATSENRGVGTGELFF | - | TRBJ2-2 | TRBD1 | TRBV24-1
TGTGCCATCAGGAGACAGGGAGGTCCTGAAGCTTTCTTT | CAIRRQGGPEAFF | - | TRBJ1-1 | TRBD1 | TRBV10-3
TGTGCCAGCAGCGTGGCGGGGACTAGCGGCTACAATGAGCAGTTCTTC | CASSVAGTSGYNEQFF | - | TRBJ2-1 | TRBD2 | TRBV11-2
TGTGCCACCAGTGTAGCGGGAGCAGGCACCGGGGAGCTGTTTTTT | CATSVAGAGTGELFF | - | TRBJ2-2 | TRBD2 | TRBV24-1
TGTGCCAGCAGCGTAGGACCGGGAAGCTCCTACAATGAGCAGTTCTTC | CASSVGPGSSYNEQFF | - | TRBJ2-1 | - | TRBV9
TGTGCCAGCATTGTAGACGGCCAGCGGATAAATCAGCCCCAGCATTTT | CASIVDGQRINQPQHF | few | TRBJ1-5 | - | TRBV6-6
TGCACCAGCAGCCTGCTTTCAAGCTCCTACAATGAGCAGTTCTTC | CTSSLLSSSYNEQFF | - | TRBJ2-1 | - | TRBV1
TGTGCCAGCAAATTGTCCGCGGAGACCCAGTACTTC | CASKLSAETQYF | - | TRBJ2-5 | - | TRBV2
TGTGCCAGCAGCTCGGGGACCGACATCCAAGAGACCCAGTACTTC | CASSSGTDIQETQYF | - | TRBJ2-5 | - | TRBV5-4
TGTGCCACCAGTGATTATAAACAGGGACAGCCCCAGCATTTT | CATSDYKQGQPQHF | - | TRBJ1-5 | - | TRBV24-1
TGTGCCAGCAGCAAAAGAGGGACAGGGGGCGTCGGCTACACCTTC | CASSKRGTGGVGYTF | - | TRBJ1-2 | - | TRBV21-1
TGCGCCAGCAGCCAGTCGAGCGGGGACACCGGGGAGCTGTTTTTT | CASSQSSGDTGELFF | - | TRBJ2-2 | TRBD2 | TRBV4-1
TGTGCCAGCAGCCAGAGAAAAAATGAAAAACTGTTTTTT | CASSQRKNEKLFF | - | TRBJ1-4 | - | TRBV3-1/TRBV3-2
TGTGCCAGCAGAGTCAGGGGCAATTCCTACGAGCAGTACTTC | CASRVRGNSYEQYF | - | TRBJ2-7 | - | TRBV27
TGTGCCAGCTCACCAATATCCGGCAGCAGAAGCAATCAGCCCCAGCATTTT | CASSPISGSRSNQPQHF | - | TRBJ1-5 | - | TRBV18
TGTGCCAGCAGCTTGTTCACTGAAGCTTTCTTT | CASSLFTEAFF | - | TRBJ1-1 | - | TRBV5-6
TGTGCCAGTAGTATTAGGATCGTCTCTGGGGCCAACGTCCTGACTTTC | CASSIRIVSGANVLTF | once | TRBJ2-6 | - | TRBV19
TGTGCCAGTAGTATTCGCAGGGAAGAGACCCAGTACTTC | CASSIRREETQYF | - | TRBJ2-5 | - | TRBV19
TGTGCCAGCAGCCAAGTATCAGTGACAGGGGACACTGAAGCTTTCTTT | CASSQVSVTGDTEAFF | - | TRBJ1-1 | TRBD1 | TRBV3-1/TRBV3-2
TGCAGCGTAAAACTTAGGGATGAGCAGTTCTTC | CSVKLRDEQFF | - | TRBJ2-1 | - | TRBV29-1
TGTGCCAGCAGCTTCGGGGGCCCCTACGAGCAGTACTTC | CASSFGGPYEQYF | few | TRBJ2-7 | - | TRBV5-6
TGCGCCAGCAGCTTGGATTCCAGTGGATTCTATGGCTACACCTTC | CASSLDSSGFYGYTF | once | TRBJ1-2 | - | TRBV5-1
TGTGCCAGCAGCCGGACTAGCCAGGACCAAGAGACCCAGTACTTC | CASSRTSQDQETQYF | - | TRBJ2-5 | TRBD2 | TRBV7-3
TGTGCCAGCAGTCTGCCGGACAGGGGGCAGGCGGACTATGGCTACACCTTC | CASSLPDRGQADYGYTF | - | TRBJ1-2 | TRBD1 | TRBV6-6
TGTGCCAGCAGCTTATCCGCGGGGACTAGCATATCCTACAATGAGCAGTTCTTC | CASSLSAGTSISYNEQFF | - | TRBJ2-1 | TRBD2 | TRBV7-2
TGCGCCAGCAGCATATCAAGGGAGCAGTTCTTC | CASSISREQFF | - | TRBJ2-1 | - | TRBV5-1
TGTGCCAGCAGCTTACTTTCTGGGACTTTAGACGAGCAGTTCTTC | CASSLLSGTLDEQFF | - | TRBJ2-1 | - | TRBV3-1/TRBV3-2
TGTGCCAGTAGAGCTTACGGAGCCCGAACCGCCTACGAGCAGTACTTC | CASRAYGARTAYEQYF | few | TRBJ2-7 | - | TRBV11-2
TGTGCCAGCACCCGGACCCCCGGCTACGAGCAGTACTTC | CASTRTPGYEQYF | - | TRBJ2-7 | - | TRBV6-5
TGTGCCACCAGCAGGGACCGCGGGACTATATCCTACGAGCAGTACTTC | CATSRDRGTISYEQYF | - | TRBJ2-7 | TRBD2 | TRBV15
TGTGCCAGCAGTTACTCTTCCGACAGGGTCCAAGAGACCCAGTACTTC | CASSYSSDRVQETQYF | once | TRBJ2-5 | TRBD1 | TRBV6-5
TGTGCCAGCTCACCGAGCCCGGGACAGGGCTTAAAACTGTTTTTT | CASSPSPGQGLKLFF | - | TRBJ1-4 | TRBD1 | TRBV18